The present T cell receptor beta chain was sequenced within a study of CD8 T cells in Susac syndrome. Overall study findings and caveats: The TCR sequencing and HLA analysis in the study involved a relatively small number of individuals, as the study acknowledged.

Random hexamers were used to reverse transcribe roughly 0.5 to 1 ug of RNA. Multiplex PCR with immunoSEQ amplified the TCR beta CDR3 across 54 Vbeta and 13 Jbeta. TCRdb re-called the immunoSEQ multiplex PCR reads through MiXCR, storing one row per CDR3 protein. The sample carries approximately 130,000 distinct CDR3 sequences, more than 75% recorded once. CDR1 is GTSNPN and CDR2 is SVGIG in the germline V gene (reference sequence). Trimming removed 0 bases at V and 1 base at J, with 4 bases between. The CDR3 extends over 13 amino acids. On this clonotype: Its specificity is not known.

The chain has TRBV30 and TRBJ2-1; D is ambiguous. The specimen sequenced was CD8+ T cells from PBMCs. The receptor was isolated from a human donor with multiple sclerosis. The CDR3 protein is CAWSVLSYNEQFF. CDR3 bases: TGTGCCTGGAGTGTTTTGTCCTACAATGAGCAGTTCTTC.